Presented here are 6 T cell receptor beta chains from one specimen sequenced in a study of CD8 T cells in ankylosing spondylitis. MiXCR, run by TCRdb on the 5' RACE reads, gives a single entry per CDR3 protein. This sample has some 290,000 distinct CDR3 sequences; approximately 20% occur once, and the top ten carry roughly 7.4%. Sequencing used blood, either unsorted or a sorted T cell fraction (not recorded which). These receptors were collected from a male donor with ankylosing spondylitis or in good health (not recorded which).

In this sample, this clonotype turned up a few times. The J gene is TRBJ2-3, the V gene TRBV7-2; unclear D gene. Trimming left V 2 bases short and J 5 bases short, with 14 bases between. The CDR3 is made up of 15 amino acids. The germline CDR1 and CDR2 sequences are SGHTA and FQGNSA. CDR3 residues: CASSLTYRAVDTQYF. The CDR3, as DNA: TGTGCCAGCAGCTTAACGTATCGGGCTGTAGATACGCAGTATTTT.

The gene calls are TRBV2 and TRBJ1-4; D not resolved. Trimming removed 10 bases at V and 4 bases at J, with 13 bases between. The CDR3 runs to 13 residues. Germline V gene data show CDR1 as SNHLY and CDR2 as FYNNEI. The CDR3 reads CATYGPSNEKLFF. CDR3 sequence (DNA): TGTGCCACCTACGGACCTAGTAATGAAAAACTGTTTTTT.

This clonotype has just a few counts. The gene calls are TRBV9 and TRBJ1-3; tentatively, D is TRBD1 (5 bases). The CDR3 contains 13 residues. V lost 3 bases, J lost 6 bases, and 10 bases lay in between. The germline V gene encodes CDR1 SGDLS and CDR2 YYNGEE. CDR3 coding DNA: TGTGCCAGCAGCGGGCAGGGAGAAAACACCATATATTTT. Translating gives CASSGQGENTIYF.

This clonotype has a handful of counts. This chain connects TRBV24-1 to TRBJ2-5; TRBD2 matches at 8 bases. Germline CDR1 is KGHDR and CDR2 is SFDVKD. V shed 4 bases and J 5 bases; nucleotides not matched to a gene: 5. This CDR3 comprises 14 residues. The CDR3 loop reads CATSDLGRDETQYF. In DNA form, the CDR3 reads TGTGCCACCAGTGACCTCGGGAGGGACGAGACCCAGTACTTC.

Concerning this clonotype: One end of the junction fails to match germline, which may point to a read error. The gene calls are TRBV14 and TRBJ2-5; D is undetermined. This CDR3 is 14 amino acids long. Germline V gene lookup returns CDR1 SGHDN and CDR2 FVKESK. CDR3 protein: CASSQDRNQEAQYF. In DNA form, the CDR3 reads TGTGCCAGCAGCCAAGACCGCAACCAAGAGGCCCAGTACTTC.

The rearrangement joins TRBV18 to TRBJ1-5, with a weak D call TRBD1 (6 bases). CDR3 size: 14 residues. The germline CDR1 and CDR2 sequences are KGHSH and LQKENI. V dropped 2 bases and J dropped 6 bases, with 11 bases sitting between them. DNA for the CDR3: TGTGCCAGCTCACCAGAACAGGGAGGTCAGCCCCAGCATTTT. Translation gives CASSPEQGGQPQHF.